The present T cell receptor (beta chain) was sequenced within a study of blood T cells in healthy people across ages (dated by TCRdb to about 2015). Regarding the study in general: In model experiments, roughly one uniquely barcoded TCR beta cDNA molecule per two T cells was captured by template switching. To track age-related changes in TCR beta repertoire diversity, the study relied on deep sequencing normalized with unique cDNA molecular identifiers. The donors were divided into four age groups: young (average around 16 years), middle-aged (roughly 42), aged (about 61) and long-lived (82). To avoid experimental bias, donors of different ages were randomly spread across the sequencing lanes. Two additional independent replicas of 1 million unique cDNA reads from the same blood draw were analyzed for two donors (one aged 18 to 30 and one aged 80 or older). The full study reports these points: A strong correlation was found between observed TCR beta diversity and the percentage of naive T cells measured by flow cytometry. Observed TCR beta diversity per million T cells fell roughly linearly with age, and a significant reduction was already apparent by age approximately 40. Conclusive comparison of naive and antigen-experienced compartments was prevented by the profiling of bulk unsorted PBMCs. Estimates of total diversity based on one million sequenced T cells were regarded as lower bounds and as underestimates. The long-lived group showed more naive CD4+ T cells, fewer expanded clones and increased TCR diversity than the aged group, suggesting age selection. Because the CMV infection status of the donors was unknown, age-related changes in expanded clonotypes may potentially have been confounded.

With regard to this clonotype: The antigen it binds to is not known. Base qualities are not provided; no much larger clone lies one nucleotide away.

Library creation used 5' RACE. The run used an Illumina HiSeq 2500. A second PCR of roughly 6 to 12 cycles was performed with a sample-barcoded 5' primer and a J-beta primer mix. Each TCR beta cDNA molecule received a unique molecular identifier from a template-switch 5' adaptor carrying 12 random nucleotides. At least 2.5 million CDR3-containing paired-end reads were obtained from each sample. First-strand cDNA was synthesized from all RNA with the Mint cDNA synthesis kit, primed by a TRBC-specific oligonucleotide. Following uracil-DNA glycosylase treatment, a first 18-cycle PCR with universal primers M1SS and BC2_uni_R was performed on all cDNA. Per the authors' processing: Each sample was normalized by randomly selecting 1 million high-quality reads, each carrying a distinct molecular identifier. Reads sharing molecular identifiers were discarded rather than binned into consensus sequences. MiTCR, with a Q25 quality threshold and the strictest error-elimination algorithm, was used for CDR3 identification, clonotype clustering and error correction. A nonparametric unseen species model with Euler transformation was used to estimate a lower bound on total TCR beta diversity. TCRdb itself trimmed the public reads at Q25 with fastp, ran MiXCR and retained productive beta chains. Entries that share a CDR3 protein sequence are merged under the most common genes and DNA. It is TCRdb's table, rather than the study itself, that gives the V and J calls and clone size. The sample includes over a million distinct CDR3 sequences, with approximately 43% observed a single time. Under 5% of the sample is taken by the ten largest.

The 39 donors, aged roughly 6 to 100 years, were systemically healthy Caucasian individuals from Russia. Each donor gave 9 to 10 milliliters of peripheral blood, collected into EDTA-treated Vacutainer tubes. Ficoll-Paque density-gradient centrifugation was used to isolate PBMCs, with at least 7 million obtained per sample. Trizol reagent was used to extract total RNA from the PBMCs, yielding at least 6 micrograms per sample. For every donor, flow cytometry on a PBMC aliquot measured the percentage of naive CD45RAhigh/CD27high T cells. Sequenced: blood. This receptor was identified in a young woman in good health.

Read as DNA, the sequence is TGTGCCAGCAGTTATCACGGGACGACGGGCACTGAAGCTTTCTTT. Translated, this is CASSYHGTTGTEAFF. The chain joins TRBV6-5 to TRBJ1-1; possibly the D gene is TRBD1, per 5 matching bases. V is clipped by 3 bases and J by 4 bases, and the sequence between their germline boundaries is 15 bases long. In the germline V gene, CDR1 corresponds to MNHEY and CDR2 to SVGAGI. There are 15 amino acids in the CDR3, from cysteine to phenylalanine inclusive. Here the CDR3 DNA is all that survives: 45 bases in frame from base 1.